These 27 T cell receptor beta chains were sequenced from one sample in a study of T cells in Graves' hyperthyroidism and ophthalmopathy. TCR beta CDR3 sequences were amplified from RNA transcripts. The TCR CDR3 was amplified in a first-round RT-PCR using the HTBI primer set. A single record per CDR3 protein comes from TCRdb applying MiXCR to the multiplex PCR reads. The sample holds fewer than 450,000 distinct CDR3 sequences, about a sixth seen once. What was sequenced was blood. All receptors come from a woman aged 25 to 39 with Graves' hyperthyroidism that later progressed to Graves' ophthalmopathy.

There are a few counts of this clonotype. The gene calls are TRBV6-1 and TRBJ2-7; perhaps TRBD2 as D (6 bases). This CDR3 comprises 15 residues. Between the trimmed V and J ends, which lost 1 base and 3 bases, there was a span of 13 bases. Germline loops: CDR1 MNHNS, CDR2 SASEGT. CDR3 DNA sequence: TGTGCCAGCAGTGAAGGACGGGGGTTTTTCTACGAGCAGTACTTC. Its translation is CASSEGRGFFYEQYF.

The gene calls are TRBV6-1 and TRBJ2-5, with D possibly being TRBD1 or TRBD2 (5 bases each). Trimming removed 7 bases from V and 5 bases from J, with 14 bases in between. Germline lookup yields CDR1 MNHNS and CDR2 SASEGT. CDR3 length equals 13 residues. This CDR3 is CASIPGPMETQYF. CDR3 DNA: TGTGCCAGCATCCCGGGACCCATGGAGACCCAGTACTTC.

This clonotype was picked up a small number of times. J is TRBJ2-5 and V is TRBV4-1; D call uncertain. The CDR3 sequence is 16 residues long. Trimming shortened V by 3 bases and J by 7 bases, and 21 bases separated the two germline ends. Per germline, CDR1 MGHRA and CDR2 YSYEKL. This chain's CDR3 is CASSHPEITGYWTQYF. In nucleotides, the CDR3 is TGCGCCAGCAGCCATCCGGAAATCACCGGTTACTGGACCCAGTACTTC.

This clonotype was recorded at least ten times. The CDR3 nucleotides are TGTGCCAGCAGCCGACTAGTTGTCGCTGAGCAGTTCTTC. It is translated as CASSRLVVAEQFF. The chain has TRBV11-2 and TRBJ2-1, with D possibly matching TRBD2 (6 bases). CDR3 length: 13 amino acids. V was cut by 5 bases and J by 9 bases, with 14 bases left in between. Germline assignment: CDR1 SGHAT and CDR2 FQNNGV.

This clonotype was seen a few times. This chain uses TRBV7-6 with TRBJ2-1; TRBD1 or TRBD2 may be the D gene (6 bases each). V was pared by 4 bases and J by 9 bases, with 10 bases between. This CDR3 spans 12 amino acids. Germline V gene data show CDR1 as SGHVS and CDR2 as FNYEAQ. The CDR3 coding sequence is TGTGCCAGCAGCTGGGGGGCGGGTGAGCAGTTCTTC. The encoded protein is CASSWGAGEQFF.

This clonotype was seen only a few times. The genes are TRBV6-5 and TRBJ1-1; 7 bases are a match to TRBD1. The CDR3 runs to 18 residues. Trimming took 0 bases from V and 0 from J; bases not matched to a gene: 10. Looked up from germline, CDR1 is MNHEY and CDR2 is SVGAGI. CDR3 amino acids: CASSYSGTAPMVNTEAFF. The CDR3 DNA sequence: TGTGCCAGCAGTTACTCGGGGACAGCACCCATGGTGAACACTGAAGCTTTCTTT.

This clonotype was picked up many times. This chain uses TRBV24-1 with TRBJ2-5; TRBD2 might be the D (6 bases). V was shortened by 3 bases and J by 5 bases, with 15 bases between the two germline ends. This CDR3 comprises 15 residues. Germline CDR1 and CDR2: KGHDR and SFDVKD. CDR3 in DNA: TGTGCCACCAGTGATGACCGGGACTGGGGGGAGACCCAGTACTTC. Its translation: CATSDDRDWGETQYF.

This clonotype was recorded a few times. The chain recombines TRBV7-8 with TRBJ2-2; 8 bases agree with TRBD2. CDR1 SGHVS and CDR2 FQNEAQ come from the germline V gene. The CDR3 is made up of 15 amino acids. J gave up 5 bases and V 8 bases, and 10 bases lay outside the gene matches. The CDR3 loop reads CASGPSTGGTGELFF. CDR3 nucleotide sequence: TGTGCCAGCGGGCCATCTACGGGGGGGACCGGGGAGCTGTTTTTT.

This clonotype has ten or more counts. V gene TRBV28 combines with J gene TRBJ1-6, with D maybe TRBD1 (5 bases). The germline CDR1 and CDR2 sequences are MDHEN and SYDVKM. V lost 2 bases and J lost 10, with 18 bases in between. The CDR3 length is 16 residues. CDR3 sequence: CASSLRAGREGSPLHF. The CDR3 DNA reads as TGTGCCAGCAGTTTAAGAGCGGGCAGGGAGGGCTCACCCCTCCACTTT.

This clonotype was counted many times. V and J are TRBV28 and TRBJ2-5, with 9 nucleotides matching TRBD2. CDR1 is MDHEN and CDR2 is SYDVKM in the germline V gene. V lost 8 bases, J lost 5 bases, and 9 bases stayed unmatched. The CDR3 is made up of 14 amino acids. CDR3 DNA: TGTGCCAGCTGCGGCGGGAGGGCCGGGGAGACCCAGTACTTC. Its protein product is CASCGGRAGETQYF.

The rearrangement uses TRBV6-1 and TRBJ2-1; 12 nucleotides line up with TRBD1. The V gene's germline CDR1 is MNHNS and CDR2 SASEGT. The J segment lost 9 bases and the V segment lost 5 bases, leaving 11 bases of the junction unmatched. CDR3 length: 16 residues. The CDR3 DNA follows: TGTGCCAGCAGTCAGGCAGCCGGGACAGGGGGCTTTGAGCAGTTCTTC. This gives the protein CASSQAAGTGGFEQFF.

This clonotype was counted many times. This chain uses TRBV19 with TRBJ2-5, with 10 bases identical to TRBD1. This CDR3 has 15 residues. V dropped 4 bases and J dropped 1; count of bases not matched to a gene: 3. Germline assignment: CDR1 LNHDA and CDR2 SQIVND (reference sequence). The CDR3 reads CASSRGQGVQETQYF. DNA for the CDR3: TGTGCCAGTAGTAGAGGACAGGGGGTCCAAGAGACCCAGTACTTC.

This clonotype was seen repeatedly, ten times or more. J is TRBJ2-2 and V is TRBV13; D remains unclear. Germline V gene lookup returns CDR1 PRHDT and CDR2 FYEKMQ (reference sequence). This CDR3 region has 13 residues. Trimming took 5 bases from V and 2 from J, leaving 6 bases between them. CDR3 region: CASSLINTGELFF. The CDR3 DNA is TGTGCCAGCAGCCTCATCAACACCGGGGAGCTGTTTTTT.

This clonotype was recorded many times. As DNA, the CDR3 is TGCAGCGTTGGATCGGCTTTGGAGTTGGCTAAAGGCCGCTACAATGAGCAGTTCTTC. Its protein is CSVGSALELAKGRYNEQFF. The chain is built from TRBV29-1 and TRBJ2-1, with D unclear. Per the germline V gene, CDR1 is SQVTM and CDR2 is ANQGSEA. The CDR3 covers 19 residues. V lost 4 bases, J lost 3 bases, and 28 bases lay in between.

The gene calls are TRBV6-2 or TRBV6-3 and TRBJ1-1; 8 nucleotides line up with TRBD1. V was pared by 2 bases and J by 11 bases, with 7 bases of the junction left unmatched. Germline V gives CDR1 MNHEY, CDR2 SVGEGT. The CDR3 extends over 13 amino acids. For the CDR3, the DNA is TGTGCCAGCAGTTACGGGGCAGGGGGCGAGGCTTTCTTT. Amino acids: CASSYGAGGEAFF.

To note about this clonotype: It may be a read error: a sequence one base away is much more abundant. The chain is built from TRBV10-3 and TRBJ2-1, with D tentatively TRBD2 (5 bases). Germline CDR1 is ENHRY and CDR2 is SYGVKD. This CDR3 comprises 14 residues. The CDR3 loop is CDISDPAEAHEQFF. CDR3 bases: TGTGACATCAGTGACCCGGCGGAGGCCCATGAGCAGTTCTTC.

The table lists this clonotype with many counts. This rearrangement joins TRBV6-2 or TRBV6-3 to TRBJ1-2, with D perhaps matching TRBD1 (5 bases). The V gene's germline CDR1 is MNHEY and CDR2 SVGEGT. The CDR3 is made up of 14 amino acids. V lost 0 bases and J 4 bases, leaving 9 bases between the germline ends. For the CDR3, the DNA is TGTGCCAGCAGTTACTCGTCAGGGACCTATGGCTACACCTTC. Its protein product is CASSYSSGTYGYTF.

This clonotype was found many times. J is TRBJ2-7 and V is TRBV6-1; the D gene is possibly TRBD2 (6 bases). Germline CDR1 MNHNS, CDR2 SASEGT. The ends were cut back, 4 bases at V and 2 bases at J, with 15 bases in the middle. CDR3 size: 15 residues. The CDR3 DNA reads as TGTGCCAGCAGTGTGACCGGGACTGACACCTACGAGCAGTACTTC. Translating it yields CASSVTGTDTYEQYF.

This clonotype was counted ten times or more. V and J are TRBV18 and TRBJ2-1, with 12 bases fitting TRBD2. CDR1 KGHSH and CDR2 LQKENI come from the germline V gene. The length of the CDR3 is 15 residues. V shed 4 bases, J shed 6 bases, and the junction held 4 bases outside the gene matches. Written as DNA, the CDR3 is TGTGCCAGCTCACTGGGACTAGCGGGTATCAATGAGCAGTTCTTC. This encodes CASSLGLAGINEQFF. Full variable domain (outside the CDR3, taken from reference TRBV18 and TRBJ2-1): NAGVMQNPRHLVRRRGQEARLRCSPMKGHSHVYWYRQLPEEGLKFMVYLQKENIIDESGMPKERFSAEFPKEGPSILRIQQVVRGDSAAYFCASSLGLAGINEQFFGPGTRLTVL.

This clonotype was found many times. The chain uses TRBV19 and TRBJ1-3; possibly TRBD1 for D (5 bases). The germline V and J ends were trimmed by 7 bases and 4 bases, with 23 bases remaining between them. The germline V gene encodes CDR1 LNHDA and CDR2 SQIVND (reference sequence). The CDR3 extends over 17 amino acids. CDR3 in DNA: TGTGCCAGTACCTACCTCCCGGTAGGCACAGGAGGAAACACCATATATTTT. Its translation is CASTYLPVGTGGNTIYF.

This clonotype was seen repeatedly, ten times or more. The rearrangement links TRBV30 to TRBJ2-5; TRBD2 might be the D (5 bases). The CDR3 runs 12 residues. CDR1 and CDR2 (germline): GTSNPN, SVGIG (reference sequence). Trimming removed 0 bases from V and 7 bases from J, with 9 bases in between. Here the CDR3 reads CAWSVLAGTQYF. CDR3 in DNA: TGTGCCTGGAGTGTACTTGCGGGGACCCAGTACTTC.

This clonotype was recorded at least ten times. The genes are TRBV11-2 and TRBJ1-4, with TRBD1 matching 8 bases. The V and J ends lost 2 bases and 5 bases, in that order; junction bases with no gene match: 7. The CDR3 is 16 residues long. Germline V gene data show CDR1 as SGHAT and CDR2 as FQNNGV. CDR3 sequence (DNA): TGTGCCAGCAGCTTAATTCCGGGACAGGAGAATGAAAAACTGTTTTTT. It codes for CASSLIPGQENEKLFF.

The genes are TRBV6-5 and TRBJ2-7; weak D call: TRBD1 (5 bases). Germline CDR1 reads MNHEY; CDR2 reads SVGAGI. V was shortened by 2 bases and J by 3 bases, with 8 bases between the two germline ends. This CDR3 comprises 13 residues. CDR3 in amino acids: CASSYAQGYEQYF. CDR3 DNA sequence: TGTGCCAGCAGTTACGCTCAGGGCTACGAGCAGTACTTC.

This clonotype occurred many times. V is TRBV28 and J is TRBJ2-7; perhaps TRBD1 as D (9 bases). This CDR3 is built from 16 residues. Trimming cost V 6 bases and J 2 bases, with 20 bases left between them. Germline V CDR1 and CDR2: MDHEN, SYDVKM. The DNA for the CDR3 is TGTGCCAGCAGCACCCGGGGGGGACAGGGACCCTACGAGCAGTACTTC. Encoded protein: CASSTRGGQGPYEQYF. Full variable domain (rest looked up from reference TRBV28 and TRBJ2-7): DVKVTQSSRYLVKRTGEKVFLECVQDMDHENMFWYRQDPGLGLRLIYFSYDVKMKEKGDIPEGYSVSREKKERFSLILESASTNQTSMYLCASSTRGGQGPYEQYFGPGTRLTVT.

J is TRBJ2-7 and V is TRBV27; either TRBD1 or TRBD2 may fit D (5 bases each). CDR3 size: 18 residues. The germline V gene has CDR1 MNHEY and CDR2 SMNVEV (reference sequence). The V end lost 1 base, the J end lost 8 bases, and 27 bases lay between the germline ends. CDR3: CASSLYRPEADMEGKQYF. Here the CDR3 DNA reads TGTGCCAGCAGTTTATATCGGCCCGAAGCGGACATGGAAGGGAAGCAGTACTTC.

This clonotype was counted only a few times. The chain combines TRBV6-5 with TRBJ2-7; 15 bases line up with TRBD2. The V gene end was trimmed by 0 bases and the J gene end by 4 bases; junction bases not matched to a gene: 7. Germline values: CDR1 MNHEY, CDR2 SVGAGI. CDR3 length: 18 residues. The CDR3 nucleotides are TGTGCCAGCAGTTACTCGAGTATGGGACTAGCGGGGGGTTACGAGCAGTACTTC. It codes for CASSYSSMGLAGGYEQYF.

This clonotype was recorded at least ten times. The CDR3 reads CASSLGPLYGYTF. Written as DNA, the CDR3 is TGTGCCAGCAGTTTAGGACCTCTCTATGGCTACACCTTC. The V gene is TRBV27, the J gene TRBJ1-2; D gene uncertain. The CDR3 spans 13 residues. Germline V gene sequence: CDR1 MNHEY, CDR2 SMNVEV (reference sequence). Trimming took 2 bases from V and 4 from J, leaving 8 bases between them.